This T cell receptor (beta chain) was captured by sequencing in a study of blood T cell repertoires in COVID-19. The authors' processing: How many nucleated cells were present was estimated from reference gene primer amplification. Libraries were prepared by immunoSEQ multiplex PCR; TCRdb keeps only in-frame clonotypes and omits some of them. The V and J calls and clone size are taken from that table; D and trimming were inferred from the DNA. The sample lists about 480,000 clones, roughly 90% occurring once. This clone was detected once. The V and J ends lost 3 bases and 1 base, in that order; junction bases with no gene match: 9. The germline gives CDR1 DFQATT, CDR2 SNEGSKA (reference sequence). The CDR3 length is 16 residues.

V is TRBV20-1 and J is TRBJ2-1, with 7 bases fitting TRBD2. Sequenced sample: PBMCs or T cells enriched from blood (not recorded which). The receptor was isolated from a woman aged 40 to 50 who had recovered from COVID-19. The CDR3 DNA follows: TGCAGTGCTAGTTCCTTAGCGGGCCCTTCCTACAATGAGCAGTTCTTC. Protein: CSASSLAGPSYNEQFF.